The rows below give T cell receptor beta chains drawn from one sample of a study of shared clonotypes between healthy human individuals. Profiled with immunoSEQ multiplex PCR; TCRdb holds only in-frame clones, not every one. The table has some 690,000 clones, around 90% seen once. The sequenced sample was memory CD8+ T cells from PBMCs. These receptors all come from a man between 18 and 35 years old in good health. Some clones in this sample may be carry-over from other donors' samples. Both conserved end residues are part of each CDR3. D genes are given only for firm matches. Part of the rows lack a size; the others show once, few, many or a class for expanded clones.

-	TRBJ2-7	TRBV6-1	TRBD1	CASSESGGRWEQYF	TGTGCCAGCAGTGAGTCAGGGGGCCGGTGGGAGCAGTACTTC
-	TRBJ2-5	TRBV11-3	TRBD2	CASSGTGTSGRETQYF	TGTGCCAGCAGCGGCACCGGGACTAGCGGGAGGGAGACCCAGTACTTC
-	TRBJ2-3	TRBV27	-	CASSGTAGTDTQYF	TGTGCCAGCAGTGGAACGGCGGGCACAGATACGCAGTATTTT
-	TRBJ2-2	TRBV29-1	-	CSVSSSGGGSGELFF	TGCAGCGTCTCTTCTAGCGGAGGGGGATCCGGGGAGCTGTTTTTT
few	TRBJ1-2	TRBV29-1	TRBD1	CSVGQGGPWGYTF	TGCAGCGTTGGACAGGGAGGCCCCTGGGGCTACACCTTC
-	TRBJ2-1	TRBV28	TRBD2	CASSGLAGANEQFF	TGTGCCAGCAGCGGGCTAGCGGGAGCCAATGAGCAGTTCTTC
-	TRBJ2-7	TRBV11-2	-	CASSLVRGPNEQYF	TGTGCCAGCAGCTTAGTTCGTGGCCCTAACGAGCAGTACTTC
-	TRBJ2-3	TRBV27	TRBD2	CASNKEGLHTDTQYF	TGTGCCAGCAATAAGGAGGGACTACACACAGATACGCAGTATTTT
-	TRBJ2-7	TRBV30	-	CAWSVRARPSVEQYF	TGTGCCTGGAGTGTACGGGCGAGGCCCTCGGTCGAGCAGTACTTC
-	TRBJ2-3	TRBV15	-	CATSRVRQATDTQYF	TGTGCCACCAGCAGAGTGCGGCAGGCCACAGATACGCAGTATTTT
-	TRBJ1-4	TRBV7-2	-	CASRERGLGEKLFF	TGTGCCAGCAGGGAAAGGGGTTTAGGTGAAAAACTGTTTTTT
-	TRBJ2-7	TRBV27	-	CASSPSEGASSYEQYF	TGTGCCAGCAGTCCAAGCGAGGGCGCAAGCTCCTACGAGCAGTACTTC
-	TRBJ2-7	TRBV10-3	TRBD1	CAITTGQGAGYEQYF	TGTGCCATCACTACGGGACAGGGGGCTGGCTACGAGCAGTACTTC
-	TRBJ2-7	TRBV23-1	-	CASSQFDQGRGEQYF	TGCGCCAGCAGTCAATTCGACCAGGGAAGGGGCGAGCAGTACTTC
-	TRBJ2-7	TRBV11-2	-	CASSFSINSYEQYF	TGTGCCAGCAGCTTCTCGATTAACTCCTACGAGCAGTACTTC
-	TRBJ2-7	TRBV11-2	-	CASSLGRGRRSYEQYF	TGTGCCAGCAGCTTAGGGCGGGGCAGGAGGTCCTACGAGCAGTACTTC
many	TRBJ2-1	TRBV7-9	-	CASKISTYNEQFF	TGTGCCAGCAAAATATCGACGTACAATGAGCAGTTCTTC
once	TRBJ1-1	TRBV19	-	CASSVGRTEAFF	TGTGCCAGTAGTGTGGGTAGGACTGAAGCTTTCTTT
-	TRBJ2-7	TRBV30	-	CAWSPDSVSYEQYF	TGTGCCTGGAGCCCAGACAGTGTCTCCTACGAGCAGTACTTC
-	TRBJ2-7	TRBV7-8	-	CASSFLPRQLEQYF	TGTGCCAGCAGCTTCCTCCCACGGCAGCTCGAGCAGTACTTC
-	TRBJ1-5	TRBV28	-	CASSGFWGAGGNQPQHF	TGTGCCAGCAGTGGGTTTTGGGGGGCAGGGGGCAATCAGCCCCAGCATTTT
-	TRBJ2-6	TRBV28	TRBD1	CASSLGQGPPGANVLTF	TGTGCCAGCAGCCTCGGACAGGGGCCCCCTGGGGCCAACGTCCTGACTTTC
-	TRBJ2-2	TRBV10-3	-	CATRDVGAGTGELFF	TGTGCCACCCGTGATGTCGGGGCCGGGACCGGGGAGCTGTTTTTT
-	TRBJ2-7	TRBV2	TRBD1	CASSWTGNEQYF	TGTGCCAGCTCATGGACAGGGAACGAGCAGTACTTC
-	TRBJ2-1	TRBV11-3	TRBD2	CASSLLAGGRDEQFF	TGTGCCAGCAGCTTACTAGCGGGAGGTCGAGATGAGCAGTTCTTC
-	TRBJ2-2	TRBV5-6	-	CASSPGTPGELFF	TGTGCCAGCAGTCCTGGGACCCCCGGGGAGCTGTTTTTT
-	TRBJ1-2	TRBV6-1	TRBD1	CALLRGQGAFYGYTF	TGTGCCCTTCTCCGAGGACAGGGGGCTTTCTATGGCTACACCTTC
-	TRBJ1-1	TRBV7-8	-	CASSKKQTPTTEAFF	TGTGCCAGCAGCAAGAAACAGACTCCGACGACTGAAGCTTTCTTT
-	TRBJ1-1	TRBV30	-	CAWRGGSGTEAFF	TGTGCCTGGAGAGGGGGAAGCGGCACTGAAGCTTTCTTT
-	TRBJ2-7	TRBV9	TRBD1	CASSVGDRATYEQYF	TGTGCCAGCAGCGTTGGGGACAGGGCAACCTACGAGCAGTACTTC
-	TRBJ1-5	TRBV5-6	-	CASEKLGDNQPQHF	TGTGCCAGCGAAAAATTAGGGGACAATCAGCCCCAGCATTTT
-	TRBJ2-7	TRBV27	-	CASSPPATSSYEQYF	TGTGCCAGCAGTCCACCAGCTACCAGCTCCTACGAGCAGTACTTC
-	TRBJ2-7	TRBV27	TRBD2	CASSLSPSRLAGGTYEQYF	TGTGCCAGCAGTTTATCCCCGTCAAGACTAGCGGGAGGAACCTACGAGCAGTACTTC
-	TRBJ2-2	TRBV5-6	-	CASSMPGAGRTGELFF	TGTGCCAGCAGCATGCCGGGTGCAGGGCGTACCGGGGAGCTGTTTTTT
-	TRBJ1-2	TRBV6-5	TRBD1	CASSSGTGAARGYTF	TGTGCCAGCAGTTCCGGGACAGGGGCGGCCCGGGGCTACACCTTC
-	TRBJ2-1	TRBV10-3	-	CAIRDLRERSYNEQFF	TGTGCCATCAGAGATCTCAGGGAACGGTCCTACAATGAGCAGTTCTTC
-	TRBJ1-1	TRBV29-1	-	CSVAGRADDLNTEAFF	TGCAGCGTTGCTGGTAGGGCCGACGATCTGAACACTGAAGCTTTCTTT
-	TRBJ2-1	TRBV7-6	TRBD1	CASSLVGQGWYNEQFF	TGTGCCAGCAGCTTAGTGGGACAGGGATGGTACAATGAGCAGTTCTTC
-	TRBJ2-7	TRBV5-5	TRBD2	CASSSKRLAGIYEQYF	TGTGCCAGCAGCTCGAAACGACTAGCGGGAATCTACGAGCAGTACTTC
-	TRBJ2-1	TRBV28	-	CASSSKTQSYNEQFF	TGTGCCAGCAGTTCTAAGACCCAATCCTACAATGAGCAGTTCTTC
-	TRBJ2-3	TRBV7-6	-	CASSYQGDGQYF	TGTGCCAGCAGCTACCAAGGGGACGGGCAGTATTTT
once	TRBJ2-3	TRBV27	-	CASRLRGPTPNTDTQYF	TGTGCCAGTAGGTTAAGGGGTCCTACTCCTAACACAGATACGCAGTATTTT
once	TRBJ1-5	TRBV4-1	-	CASSLVDRANQPQHF	TGCGCCAGCAGCCTAGTAGACAGAGCAAATCAGCCCCAGCATTTT
-	TRBJ1-2	TRBV5-5	-	CASSFRQDYGYTF	TGTGCCAGCAGCTTTCGACAGGACTATGGCTACACCTTC
-	TRBJ2-7	TRBV29-1	TRBD1	CSVGQGDEQYF	TGCAGCGTAGGACAGGGGGACGAGCAGTACTTC
-	TRBJ2-7	TRBV11-2	-	CASSLGPSQGPWSEQYF	TGTGCCAGCAGCTTAGGACCCTCCCAGGGGCCCTGGAGCGAGCAGTACTTC
-	TRBJ2-7	TRBV7-9	-	CASSFNPAGTLGLEQYF	TGTGCCAGCAGCTTCAACCCAGCCGGGACTCTTGGTTTGGAGCAGTACTTC
-	TRBJ1-1	TRBV27	-	CASSHSGSLMEAFF	TGTGCCAGCAGTCATTCGGGGTCTTTAATGGAAGCTTTCTTT
-	TRBJ2-7	TRBV19	-	CASNARTGGEQYF	TGTGCCAGTAACGCCAGGACCGGCGGCGAGCAGTACTTC
-	TRBJ2-7	TRBV7-6	TRBD1	CASRQTGDYEQYF	TGTGCCAGCAGACAGACAGGGGACTACGAGCAGTACTTC
-	TRBJ2-7	TRBV28	-	CASCPVKGYEQYF	TGTGCCAGCTGCCCGGTGAAAGGCTACGAGCAGTACTTC
once	TRBJ1-3	TRBV2	-	CASSDRGSTGNTIYF	TGTGCCAGCAGTGATCGGGGTTCTACTGGAAACACCATATATTTT
few	TRBJ2-1	TRBV9	-	CASSVAGGLRNEQFF	TGTGCCAGCAGCGTAGCCGGGGGGCTGAGGAATGAGCAGTTCTTC
few	TRBJ1-2	TRBV7-8	TRBD1	CASSTPGQFNYGYTF	TGTGCCAGCAGCACGCCGGGACAGTTTAACTATGGCTACACCTTC